The 29 T cell receptor beta chains below come from one sample, sequenced in a study of prognosis after radiotherapy for stage I lung cancer. Multiplex PCR, run in two rounds, amplified TCR beta CDR3 from genomic DNA. The first round of PCR was done with primers that matched each TRBV and TRBJ gene. MiXCR, applied by TCRdb to the multiplex PCR reads, yields one record per CDR3 protein. This table has tens of thousands of distinct CDR3 sequences, around 40% appearing once. The starting material was PBMCs, obtained before or after stereotactic body radiation therapy (not recorded which). Source of these receptors: a donor over 45 with non-small cell lung cancer.

This clonotype came up many times. The V call is TRBV20-1, the J call TRBJ2-5; 8 positions match TRBD2. The germline V gene has CDR1 DFQATT and CDR2 SNEGSKA (reference sequence). The V segment lost 7 bases and the J segment 4 bases; nucleotides outside the gene matches: 5. The CDR3 contains 12 residues. CDR3 nucleotides: TGCAGTGTTAGCGGGGCGCGAGAGACCCAGTACTTC. This translates into CSVSGARETQYF.

This clonotype was counted ten times or more. This chain joins TRBV6-1 and TRBJ1-5; D remains unclear. Between the trimmed V and J ends, which lost 5 bases and 4 bases, there was a span of 9 bases. Germline V gene lookup returns CDR1 MNHNS and CDR2 SASEGT. CDR3 size: 13 residues. The CDR3 DNA follows: TGTGCCAGCAGTCGAGGGAGTAATCAGCCCCAGCATTTT. As protein: CASSRGSNQPQHF.

Turning to this clonotype: A far larger clone is off by one base, so a read error is likely. The rearrangement uses TRBV6-1 and TRBJ2-3; 8 bases agree with TRBD2. V trimming: 8 bases; J trimming: 6 bases; junction bases outside the gene matches: 7. The germline gives CDR1 MNHNS, CDR2 SASEGT. The length of the CDR3 is 13 residues. CDR3 sequence (DNA): TGTGCCAGCTCTGTGCGGGAGGCCGATACGCAGTATTTT. Its protein product is CASSVREADTQYF.

On this clonotype itself: A far more abundant clone sits one base away, making this likely a read error. The chain combines TRBV6-2 or TRBV6-3 with TRBJ1-2, with no clear D. This CDR3 comprises 13 residues. Trimming took off 5 bases at V and 3 bases at J, with 10 bases between the two ends. Germline CDR1 and CDR2: MNHEY and SVGEGT. The CDR3 sequence: CASSPAPYYGYTF. CDR3 sequence (DNA): TGTGCCAGCAGTCCAGCACCCTACTATGGCTACACCTTC.

This clonotype was counted at least ten times. CDR3 amino acids: CASSRRGQNEQFF. DNA of the CDR3: TGTGCCAGCAGTAGGAGGGGGCAGAATGAGCAGTTCTTC. The chain couples TRBV5-8 to TRBJ2-1, with D possibly being TRBD1 (7 bases). The CDR3 length is 13 residues. Germline V gene sequence: CDR1 SGHTS, CDR2 YDEGEE. With 5 bases removed from V and 7 bases from J, the gap between germline ends came to 13 bases.

This clonotype came up many times. The genes are TRBV5-4 and TRBJ1-2, with 7 bases fitting TRBD1. The V and J ends lost 3 bases and 8 bases, in that order; junction bases with no gene match: 16. This CDR3 region has 16 residues. The germline CDR1 and CDR2 sequences are SGHNT and YYREEE (reference sequence). The CDR3 loop reads CASSWGGTDTQGGYTF. The CDR3 DNA is TGTGCCAGCAGCTGGGGGGGGACCGACACACAGGGGGGCTACACCTTC. The full variable domain, in which reference TRBV5-4 and TRBJ1-2 provide the parts outside the CDR3, is ETGVTQSPTHLIKTRGQQVTLRCSSQSGHNTVSWYQQALGQGPQFIFQYYREEENGRGNFPPRFSGLQFPNYSSELNVNALELDDSALYLCASSWGGTDTQGGYTFGSGTRLTVV.

The sample holds many counts of this clonotype. The chain joins TRBV6-1 to TRBJ1-5; D possibly corresponds to TRBD1 (6 bases). Trimming pared 2 bases from V and 0 bases from J, leaving 17 bases between. The germline gives CDR1 MNHNS, CDR2 SASEGT. This CDR3 is built from 18 residues. CDR3 bases: TGTGCCAGCAGTGAACGACAGGATCCTTTATATAGCAATCAGCCCCAGCATTTT. Amino acid sequence: CASSERQDPLYSNQPQHF.

This clonotype is labeled medium-sized. This chain links TRBV11-1 with TRBJ2-2; the match to TRBD2 covers 8 bases. CDR1 SGHAT and CDR2 FQDESV come from the germline V gene (reference sequence). The CDR3 is made up of 15 amino acids. Trimming cost V 5 bases and J 7 bases; bases outside gene matches: 9. The CDR3: CASSLRSGEDGELFF. In nucleotides, the CDR3 is TGTGCCAGCAGCCTGCGTAGCGGGGAGGACGGGGAGCTGTTTTTT.

This clonotype appeared many times. This chain uses TRBV3-1 with TRBJ1-5; D remains unclear. The CDR3 has 13 residues. V was cut by 3 bases and J by 7 bases, with 10 bases left in between. Germline values: CDR1 LGHDT, CDR2 YNNKEL (reference sequence). In nucleotides, the CDR3 is TGTGCCAGCAGCCAGGGTCGCCGCCAGCCCCAGCATTTT. Translating it yields CASSQGRRQPQHF.

The rearrangement uses TRBV20-1 and TRBJ2-7, with D hard to call. The J call may not be correct, given that the DNA end is closer to TRBJ2-1. Per germline, CDR1 DFQATT and CDR2 SNEGSKA (reference sequence). This CDR3 is 13 amino acids long. The CDR3 coding sequence is TGCAGTGCTCTGAGACATGGCTCCTACGAGCAGTTCTTC. It codes for CSALRHGSYEQFF.

This clonotype was seen repeatedly, ten times or more. The V and J genes are TRBV10-2 and TRBJ2-1; 7 nucleotides agree with TRBD2. The germline CDR1 and CDR2 sequences are WSHSY and SAAADI. V trimming: 4 bases; J trimming: 5 bases; junction bases outside the gene matches: 2. The CDR3 length is 13 residues. This chain's CDR3 is CASSVGTNNEQFF. CDR3 coding DNA: TGCGCCAGCAGTGTTGGGACTAACAATGAGCAGTTCTTC.

This clonotype is termed medium-sized. V gene TRBV11-3 combines with J gene TRBJ2-7, with a weak D call TRBD2 (5 bases). V lost 5 bases and J lost 6, with 20 bases in between. The CDR3 has 15 residues. Germline assignment: CDR1 SGHNT and CDR2 YENEEA. The CDR3 is CASSQIFQAGLEQYF. The CDR3 DNA reads as TGTGCCAGCAGCCAAATTTTCCAGGCGGGCCTCGAGCAGTACTTC.

By its share, this clonotype is medium-sized (0.01 to 0.1%). CDR3 residues: CASSIGGSSYEQYF. In DNA, the CDR3 is TGTGCCAGTAGTATCGGCGGGAGTTCCTACGAGCAGTACTTC. The chain uses TRBV19 and TRBJ2-7; TRBD2 matches at 7 bases. Germline V gene data show CDR1 as LNHDA and CDR2 as SQIVND (reference sequence). V gave up 3 bases and J gave up 1 base; unmatched junction bases: 3. The CDR3 contains 14 residues.

In this sample, this clonotype turned up many times. The chain combines TRBV7-9 with TRBJ2-7; 7 bases agree with TRBD1. Unmatched junction bases numbered 6, after V lost 1 base and J lost 0 bases. CDR1 SEHNR and CDR2 FQNEAQ come from the germline V gene (reference sequence). The CDR3 contains 16 residues. The CDR3 loop reads CASSLGGTVTSYEQYF. The CDR3 DNA sequence: TGTGCCAGCAGCTTAGGGGGGACAGTGACCTCCTACGAGCAGTACTTC. The entire variable domain, with the rest obtained from reference TRBV7-9 and TRBJ2-7, is as follows: DTGVSQNPRHKITKRGQNVTFRCDPISEHNRLYWYRQTLGQGPEFLTYFQNEAQLEKSRLLSDRFSAERPKGSFSTLEIQRTEQGDSAMYLCASSLGGTVTSYEQYFGPGTRLTVT.

A remark on this clonotype: With a far larger clone one base away, a read error is the likely cause. The V gene is TRBV7-9, the J gene TRBJ2-7; D gene unclear. The CDR3 is made up of 15 amino acids. Trimming removed 3 bases from V and 3 bases from J, with 15 bases in between. The germline V gene encodes CDR1 SEHNR and CDR2 FQNEAQ (reference sequence). CDR3 sequence reads: CASSFPIVRLYEQYF. The CDR3 coding sequence is TGTGCCAGCAGCTTTCCGATTGTGAGACTCTACGAGCAGTACTTC.

This clonotype was detected many times. CDR3 protein: CASSYRSGRNYEQYF. The CDR3 nucleotides read TGTGCCAGCAGTTACCGAAGTGGGAGAAACTACGAGCAGTACTTC. The chain uses TRBV6-4 and TRBJ2-7; D is possibly TRBD2 (5 bases). V dropped 5 bases and J dropped 3 bases, with 17 bases sitting between them. Germline loops: CDR1 MRHNA, CDR2 SNTAGT. The CDR3 contains 15 residues.

A single count supports this clonotype. V usage is TRBV12-3 or TRBV12-4 and J usage is TRBJ2-7; 7 nucleotides match TRBD2. The CDR3 is 14 amino acids. V lost 5 bases, J lost 7 bases, and 11 bases stayed unmatched. The CDR3 DNA is TGTGCCAGCAGTCAATCTAGCGGCTTCTATGAGCAGTACTTC. This sequence encodes CASSQSSGFYEQYF.

This clonotype was recorded many times. The chain uses TRBV5-6 and TRBJ1-1, with D uncertain. With 6 bases removed from V and 1 base from J, the gap between germline ends came to 13 bases. The germline CDR1 and CDR2 sequences are SGHDT and YYEEEE. This CDR3 region has 14 residues. The CDR3: CASTSRGENTEAFF. DNA of the CDR3: TGTGCCAGCACCTCCCGCGGGGAGAACACTGAAGCTTTCTTT.

This clonotype was counted many times. The rearrangement uses TRBV7-9 and TRBJ1-2; tentatively, D is TRBD1 (6 bases). Germline values: CDR1 SEHNR, CDR2 FQNEAQ (reference sequence). The V and J ends lost 6 bases and 6 bases respectively, with 8 bases between them. The length of the CDR3 is 11 residues. CDR3 amino acids: CASSPGDGYTF. Here the CDR3 DNA reads TGTGCCAGCAGTCCAGGGGATGGCTACACCTTC.

Comments on this clonotype: Germline and junction disagree at one end, which may indicate a read error. J is TRBJ2-2 and V is TRBV28, with a possible D match to TRBD2 (6 bases). The CDR3 is made up of 16 amino acids. Germline CDR1 reads MDHEN; CDR2 reads SYDVKM. CDR3 coding DNA: TGTGCCAGCATTTTCAGGGCGGAGCCTGAAACCGGGGGGCTGTTTTTT. This gives the protein CASIFRAEPETGGLFF.

With respect to this clonotype: A much larger clone differs from this one at a single base, so this may be a read error. The chain employs TRBV9 and TRBJ1-4; the match to TRBD1 covers 8 bases. The CDR3 has 16 amino acids. The germline V gene encodes CDR1 SGDLS and CDR2 YYNGEE. J lost 6 bases, V lost 0 bases, and 7 bases had no gene match. Here the CDR3 reads CASSVGRQGYHEKLFF. The CDR3, as DNA: TGTGCCAGCAGCGTAGGTAGACAGGGGTACCATGAAAAACTGTTTTTT.

This clonotype counts as medium-sized. This chain links TRBV30 with TRBJ2-7; D ambiguous. Trimming stripped 4 bases from V and 7 bases from J, with 14 bases between. The germline V gene encodes CDR1 GTSNPN and CDR2 SVGIG (reference sequence). CDR3 length: 12 amino acids. In nucleotides, the CDR3 is TGTGCCTGGACAGACCCAGGCTGGGAGCAGTACTTC. Its protein is CAWTDPGWEQYF.

This clonotype was counted many times. V gene TRBV7-8 combines with J gene TRBJ2-3, with 15 nucleotides matching TRBD2. CDR1 is SGHVS and CDR2 is FQNEAQ in the germline V gene. V dropped 5 bases and J dropped 5; count of bases not matched to a gene: 14. This CDR3 spans 19 amino acids. CDR3 protein: CASSPRNSGTSGGQDTQYF. The CDR3 DNA follows: TGTGCCAGCAGCCCAAGAAACTCCGGGACTAGCGGGGGGCAAGATACGCAGTATTTT.

At least ten counts were recorded for this clonotype. J is TRBJ2-3 and V is TRBV27, with D unclear. The germline gives CDR1 MNHEY, CDR2 SMNVEV (reference sequence). The V gene lost 1 base and the J gene lost 5 bases, with 4 bases spanning the gap. The CDR3 covers 12 residues. CDR3 nucleotide sequence: TGTGCCAGCAGTTTATATAGAGATACGCAGTATTTT. Protein product: CASSLYRDTQYF.

This rearrangement joins TRBV24-1 to TRBJ2-3, with 7 bases identical to TRBD2. CDR1 is KGHDR and CDR2 is SFDVKD in the germline V gene. J was trimmed by 2 bases and V by 3 bases; bases with no gene match: 13. The CDR3 consists of 18 residues. The CDR3 DNA reads TGTGCCACCAGTGATCATAGACTAGAGGGAGGGATCACAGATACGCAGTATTTT. Translation: CATSDHRLEGGITDTQYF.

With respect to this clonotype: This likely traces to a read error, being one base from a far larger clone. The J gene is TRBJ2-7, the V gene TRBV20-1, with D perhaps matching TRBD1 (5 bases). TRBJ2-1 matches the DNA end more closely, so the J call is doubtful. CDR1 and CDR2 (germline): DFQATT, SNEGSKA (reference sequence). This CDR3 has 14 residues. CDR3 sequence (DNA): TGCAGTGCTAGGGACATGGGCTCCTACAATGAGCAGTTCTTC. Its translation is CSARDMGSYNEQFF.

A remark on this clonotype: A much larger clone sits a single nucleotide away, making a read error possible. V is TRBV6-2 or TRBV6-3 and J is TRBJ2-5, with 11 bases matching TRBD1. This CDR3 has 14 residues. CDR1 is MNHEY, CDR2 SVGEGT, per germline. Trimming cost V 7 bases and J 4 bases; bases outside gene matches: 5. Written as DNA, the CDR3 is TGTGCCAGCATCCGGACAGGGGGCGGAGAGACCCAGTACTTC. Translating it yields CASIRTGGGETQYF.

This clonotype was counted ten times or more. This chain connects TRBV24-1 to TRBJ1-1, with TRBD1 identical over 7 bases. There are 11 residues in the CDR3. V lost 8 bases and J lost 7; bases outside the gene matches: 3. Germline V gives CDR1 KGHDR, CDR2 SFDVKD. In DNA form, the CDR3 reads TGTGCCACCAAGGGGGCAGGTGAAGCTTTCTTT. Protein: CATKGAGEAFF.

This clonotype was detected many times. The rearrangement joins TRBV28 to TRBJ2-5; 14 bases are shared with TRBD2. In germline, CDR1 is MDHEN, CDR2 SYDVKM. J lost 1 base, V lost 6 bases, and 10 bases had no gene match. The CDR3 totals 18 residues. The CDR3 loop reads CASSRGLAGGLAQETQYF. CDR3 in DNA: TGTGCCAGCAGCCGTGGACTAGCGGGAGGCCTAGCCCAAGAGACCCAGTACTTC.